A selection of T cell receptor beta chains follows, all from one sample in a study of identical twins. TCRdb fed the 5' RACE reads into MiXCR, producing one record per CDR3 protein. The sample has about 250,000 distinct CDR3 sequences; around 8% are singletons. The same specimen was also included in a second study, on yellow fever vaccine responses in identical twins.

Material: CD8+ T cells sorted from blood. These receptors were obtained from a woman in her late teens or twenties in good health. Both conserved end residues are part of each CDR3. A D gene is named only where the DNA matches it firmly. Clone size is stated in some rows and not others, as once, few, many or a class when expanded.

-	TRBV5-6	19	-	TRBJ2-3	CASSLAAGGQAGGTDTQYF	TGTGCCAGCAGCTTGGCCGCAGGGGGCCAAGCGGGGGGCACAGATACGCAGTATTTT
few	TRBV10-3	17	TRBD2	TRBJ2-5	CAISSDRLAGGQETQYF	TGTGCCATCAGTTCCGATCGACTAGCGGGAGGGCAAGAGACCCAGTACTTC
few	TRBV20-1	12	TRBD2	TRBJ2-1	CSALPGLANQFF	TGCAGTGCCCTACCGGGACTAGCTAATCAGTTCTTC
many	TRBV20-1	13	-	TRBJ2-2	CSAWDILTGELFF	TGCAGTGCTTGGGACATACTCACCGGGGAGCTGTTTTTT
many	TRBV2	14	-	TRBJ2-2	CATPLGGGTGELFF	TGTGCCACCCCCTTGGGAGGAGGCACCGGGGAGCTGTTTTTT
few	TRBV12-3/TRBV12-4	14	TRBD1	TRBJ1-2	CASRPGQGDYGYTF	TGTGCCAGCAGGCCGGGACAGGGTGACTATGGCTACACCTTC
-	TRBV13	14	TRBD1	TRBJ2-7	CASGDYGQGLEQYF	TGTGCCAGCGGGGACTACGGACAGGGGCTCGAGCAGTACTTC
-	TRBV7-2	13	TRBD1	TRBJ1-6	CASSLAGGSPLHF	TGTGCCAGCAGCTTAGCAGGGGGCTCACCCCTCCACTTT
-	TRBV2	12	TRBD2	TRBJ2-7	CATTSVGYEQYF	TGTGCCACCACTAGCGTAGGCTACGAGCAGTACTTC
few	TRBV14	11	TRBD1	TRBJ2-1	CASGQGGQRFF	TGTGCCAGCGGTCAAGGGGGACAGAGGTTCTTC
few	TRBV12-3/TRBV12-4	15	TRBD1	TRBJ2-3	CASSLGTGVTDTQYF	TGTGCCAGCAGTTTAGGGACAGGGGTGACAGATACGCAGTATTTT
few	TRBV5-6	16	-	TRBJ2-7	CASSGLDDPSSYEQYF	TGTGCCAGCAGCGGTCTCGATGACCCGAGCTCCTACGAGCAGTACTTC
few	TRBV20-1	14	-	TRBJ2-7	CSARDRVEGTEQYF	TGCAGTGCTAGAGACCGGGTCGAAGGAACCGAGCAGTACTTC
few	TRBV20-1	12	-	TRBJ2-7	CSARGRGYEQYF	TGCAGTGCTAGAGGTCGCGGATACGAGCAGTACTTC
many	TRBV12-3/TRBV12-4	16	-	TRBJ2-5	CASSLGIRARTETQYF	TGTGCCAGCAGTTTAGGAATCAGGGCTAGGACGGAGACCCAGTACTTC
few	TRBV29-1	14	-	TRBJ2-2	CSVVLPYKTGELFF	TGCAGCGTTGTCCTCCCCTACAAGACCGGGGAGCTGTTTTTT
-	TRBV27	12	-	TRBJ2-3	CASGRVADTQYF	TGTGCCAGCGGGCGGGTCGCAGATACGCAGTATTTT
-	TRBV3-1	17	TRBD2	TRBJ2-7	CASSDGLAGGPLYEQYF	TGTGCCAGCAGCGATGGACTAGCGGGAGGGCCTCTTTACGAGCAGTACTTC
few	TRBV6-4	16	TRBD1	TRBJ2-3	CASSNFEQGGTDTQYF	TGTGCCAGCAGCAACTTTGAACAGGGGGGCACAGATACGCAGTATTTT
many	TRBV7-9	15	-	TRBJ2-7	CASSLVGQGDYEQYF	TGTGCCAGCAGCTTAGTCGGGCAAGGGGACTACGAGCAGTACTTC
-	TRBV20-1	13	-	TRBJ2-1	CSVLYQGHNEQFF	TGCAGTGTTCTTTACCAAGGGCACAATGAGCAGTTCTTC
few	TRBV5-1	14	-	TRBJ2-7	CASSLADSRYEQYF	TGCGCCAGCAGCTTGGCCGACAGCAGGTACGAGCAGTACTTC
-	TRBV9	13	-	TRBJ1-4	CASSKGEREKLFF	TGTGCCAGCAGTAAGGGGGAAAGGGAAAAACTGTTTTTT
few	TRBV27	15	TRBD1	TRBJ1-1	CASSLTQGARTEAFF	TGTGCCAGCAGTTTAACACAGGGGGCGCGTACTGAAGCTTTCTTT
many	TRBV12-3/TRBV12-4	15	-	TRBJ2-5	CASSLVSDSQETQYF	TGTGCCAGCAGTTTAGTTAGTGACAGCCAAGAGACCCAGTACTTC
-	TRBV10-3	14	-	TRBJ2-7	CAISSTESFYEQYF	TGTGCCATCTCGAGCACAGAATCCTTTTACGAGCAGTACTTC
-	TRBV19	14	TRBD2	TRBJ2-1	CASSISSGYNEQFF	TGTGCCAGTAGTATATCTAGCGGCTACAATGAGCAGTTCTTC
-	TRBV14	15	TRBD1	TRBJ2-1	CASSLSDRGGNEQFF	TGTGCCAGCAGCCTATCGGACAGGGGTGGGAATGAGCAGTTCTTC
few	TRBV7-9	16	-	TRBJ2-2	CASSSMGGASTGELFF	TGTGCCAGCAGCTCGATGGGGGGGGCGAGCACCGGGGAGCTGTTTTTT
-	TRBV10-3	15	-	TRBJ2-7	CAISDTVDGPYEQYF	TGTGCCATCAGTGATACGGTAGACGGACCCTACGAGCAGTACTTC
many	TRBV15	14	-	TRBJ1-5	CATSSTPSNQPQHF	TGTGCCACCAGCAGCACCCCTAGCAATCAGCCCCAGCATTTT
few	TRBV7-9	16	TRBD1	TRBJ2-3	CASSPDGQEYTDTQYF	TGTGCCAGCAGCCCGGACGGACAGGAGTACACAGATACGCAGTATTTT
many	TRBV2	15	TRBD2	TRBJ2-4	CASLGREEAKNIQYF	TGTGCCAGCCTGGGGCGGGAGGAAGCCAAAAACATTCAGTACTTC
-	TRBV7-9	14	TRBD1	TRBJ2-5	CASSLVGQGETQYF	TGTGCCAGCAGCTTAGTGGGACAGGGGGAGACCCAGTACTTC
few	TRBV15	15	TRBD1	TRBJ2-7	CATSRSPGTGNEQYF	TGTGCCACCAGCAGATCCCCCGGGACAGGTAACGAGCAGTACTTC
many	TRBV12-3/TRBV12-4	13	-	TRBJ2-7	CASSFGSGYEQYF	TGTGCCAGCAGTTTTGGCAGCGGCTACGAGCAGTACTTC